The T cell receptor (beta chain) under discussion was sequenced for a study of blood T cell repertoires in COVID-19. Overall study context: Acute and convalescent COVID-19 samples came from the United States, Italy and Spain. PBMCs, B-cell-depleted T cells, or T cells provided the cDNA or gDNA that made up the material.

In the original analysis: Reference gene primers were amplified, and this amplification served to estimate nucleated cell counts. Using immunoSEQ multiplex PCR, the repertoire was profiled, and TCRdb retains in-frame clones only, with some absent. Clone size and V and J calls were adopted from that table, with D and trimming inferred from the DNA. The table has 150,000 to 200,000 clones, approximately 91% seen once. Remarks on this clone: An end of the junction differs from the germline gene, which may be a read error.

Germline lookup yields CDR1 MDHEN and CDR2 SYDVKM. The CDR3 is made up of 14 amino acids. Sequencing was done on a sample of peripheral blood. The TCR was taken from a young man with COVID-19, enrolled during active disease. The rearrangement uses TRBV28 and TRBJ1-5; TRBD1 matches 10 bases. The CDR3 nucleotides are TGTGCCAGCAGTAATGACAGGGGGCATCATCCCCAGCATTTT. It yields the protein CASSNDRGHHPQHF.